This T cell receptor beta chain was captured by sequencing in a study of T-cell memory formation after mild COVID-19 (dated by TCRdb to the early 2020s). In terms of the full investigation: TCR sequence clusters from the two donors were found to be largely donor specific. T-cell clones expanding and contracting after mild COVID-19 in two donors were tracked by longitudinal TCRalpha and TCRbeta repertoire sequencing. The cohort comprised two young, previously healthy adult volunteers, one female and one male. The investigation overall reported the following: Only two mild cases were covered in the study, and larger cohorts including severe cases with pre-infection samples were considered necessary. The detection of some responding clones in pre-infection memory suggests that pre-existing cross-reactive memory T cells joined the SARS-CoV-2 response. Contracting CD4+ clones appeared mostly in the CM and EM memory subsets, whereas CD8+ clones were enriched in EMRA. Clones contracting from day 15 to 85 had balanced CD4/CD8 phenotypes, while a second wave expanding from day 15 to 37 was biased towards CD4+. The second-wave clones that peaked on day 37 were not confirmed to be SARS-CoV-2 specific.

The data were produced on an Illumina NovaSeq 6000. Using 5'RACE with constant-segment primers, TCRalpha and TCRbeta cDNA libraries were constructed, with sample barcodes and unique molecular identifiers added in the process. Trizol reagent was used to extract RNA from every sample. Library amplification was performed in two PCR steps, and a second sample barcode and Illumina TruSeq adapters were introduced in the second step. Sequencing of the libraries was done on an Illumina NovaSeq, producing 2 x 150 bp paired-end reads. Concerning the study's data processing: Reads were demultiplexed and collapsed into UMI-guided consensus sequences with migec v1.2.7. Using mixcr v2.1.11, the UMI consensuses were aligned to TRA and TRB V and J templates and assembled into clonotypes. A clonotype was counted as expanded or contracted only if both edgeR and NoisET called the change significant, with noise models trained on biological replicates. For edgeR calls, a false discovery rate-adjusted p below 0.01 and a log2 fold-change threshold of 1 were applied. As an exploratory analysis of dynamics, max-normalized trajectories of the 1000 most abundant clonotypes were examined by PCA with hierarchical clustering. Each responding clone was given a CD4 or CD8 phenotype based on the CD4+ and CD8+ repertoires, which had been sequenced separately. TCRdb reran the public reads through fastp at Q25 and MiXCR, keeping productive beta chains. A single entry per CDR3 protein holds the most common genes and DNA from its merged rows. The V and J calls and clone size come from TCRdb's table, not from the authors' own analysis. The sample includes some 410,000 distinct CDR3 sequences, with less than 25% observed a single time. About 12% of the sample rests with the top ten.

This clonotype occurred many times. There is no known antigen for this receptor. Base-call qualities are not available, and no considerably larger clone is one nucleotide away. PBMCs were isolated by Ficoll-Paque density gradient centrifugation. V is cut by 4 bases and J by 5 bases, and the space between the germline ends is 14 bases. From a lookup of the germline V gene, CDR1 and CDR2 are KGHDR and SFDVKD. Measured from the cysteine to the phenylalanine, the CDR3 is 15 residues long. Just the 45-base CDR3 DNA is kept, in frame starting at base 1. Sample: PBMCs or a T cell subset sorted from them (not recorded which). The sequence was obtained from an adult woman who had mild COVID-19 (a few samples of this study predate the infection). The sample titles of this study are shuffled in the database, so cell type and time point are left out; the donor was told from shared clones. The chain is encoded by TRBV24-1 joined to TRBJ2-1; the D gene assignment is perhaps TRBD1 or TRBD2, with each matching 7 bases. The DNA reads as follows: TGTGCCACCAGTGAGTTCAGGGGGGGTGACAATGAGCAGTTCTTC. This translates into CATSEFRGGDNEQFF.